This paragraph reports one TCR beta chain. Via MiXCR, TCRdb re-called the 5' RACE reads, giving one row per CDR3 protein. The data show just under 60,000 distinct CDR3 sequences, with around 3.5% seen just once and about 3.1% held by the top ten. Germline CDR1 SGHDT, CDR2 YYEEEE. V lost 4 bases, J lost 7 bases, and 27 bases lay in between. CDR3 length: 17 residues. This sample stems from a study of neurological immune-mediated disorders. The sequenced sample consisted of PBMCs. This TCR was recovered from a woman aged 25 to 39 with multiple sclerosis. The chain is built from TRBV5-6 and TRBJ2-7; a possible D gene is TRBD1 (6 bases). CDR3 in DNA: TGTGCCAGCAGCCGAGGACAGAGCTTCGTGCACTCGGGGGAGCAGTACTTC. Translated, it gives CASSRGQSFVHSGEQYF.